Listed below are T cell receptor beta chains from one sample, sequenced in a study of shared clonotypes between healthy human individuals. Profiling relied on immunoSEQ multiplex PCR, and the TCRdb table lists in-frame clones only, not all of them. Of 850,000 to 1,100,000 clones listed, about 80% are singletons. Sequenced input: memory CD4+ T cells from PBMCs. These TCRs come from a man between 18 and 35 years old in good health. Some clones in this sample may be carry-over from other donors' samples. Each CDR3 is given with its conserved first and last residue. D genes are given only for firm matches. For some rows the clone size is stated as once, few or many, or as a class when expanded; others skip it.

CSVARTVEAFF | TGCAGCGTCGCACGGACAGTTGAAGCTTTCTTT | . | 11 | . | TRBJ1-1 | TRBV29-1
CSVREIADWSRQTQYF | TGCAGCGTTCGCGAAATAGCTGACTGGAGCCGGCAGACCCAGTACTTC | . | 16 | . | TRBJ2-5 | TRBV29-1
CASSPVIDRGRLRNIQYF | TGTGCCAGCTCACCAGTGATCGACAGGGGGCGGTTGAGAAACATTCAGTACTTC | TRBD1 | 18 | once | TRBJ2-4 | TRBV18
CASSWTEHLGTQYF | TGTGCCAGTAGTTGGACCGAACACCTAGGGACCCAGTACTTC | . | 14 | . | TRBJ2-5 | TRBV14
CASRAHRADLYGYTF | TGTGCCAGTAGAGCCCATAGAGCGGATCTCTATGGCTACACCTTC | . | 15 | few | TRBJ1-2 | TRBV19
CASPPGLRVQPGSYEQYF | TGCGCCAGTCCCCCGGGGCTTCGGGTTCAGCCGGGATCATACGAGCAGTACTTC | . | 18 | . | TRBJ2-7 | TRBV5-1
CASSAGDRGLNTIYF | TGTGCCAGCAGCGCGGGCGACAGGGGGCTAAACACCATATATTTT | TRBD1 | 15 | few | TRBJ1-3 | TRBV9
CASSLATFPYEQYF | TGTGCCAGCAGTTTGGCCACGTTTCCCTACGAGCAGTACTTC | . | 14 | few | TRBJ2-7 | TRBV28
CASSFRRGLSYEQYF | TGTGCCAGCAGCTTTCGAAGGGGGCTGTCCTACGAGCAGTACTTC | TRBD1 | 15 | many | TRBJ2-7 | TRBV5-6
CASSQVGEGGETQYF | TGTGCCAGCAGCCAAGTGGGAGAGGGTGGAGAGACCCAGTACTTC | . | 15 | few | TRBJ2-5 | TRBV4-2
CASSPRQGMNIQYF | TGTGCCAGCAGCCCGAGACAGGGTATGAACATTCAGTACTTC | TRBD1 | 14 | once | TRBJ2-4 | TRBV7-9
CASSADRGQETQYF | TGTGCCAGCAGTGCGGACAGGGGCCAAGAGACCCAGTACTTC | TRBD1 | 14 | . | TRBJ2-5 | TRBV6-1
CASSARGGANTGELFF | TGTGCCAGCAGCGCTCGAGGGGGCGCGAACACCGGGGAGCTGTTTTTT | TRBD1 | 16 | . | TRBJ2-2 | TRBV9
CASGSPAGGPGNEQFF | TGTGCTAGTGGTTCCCCAGCGGGAGGGCCGGGGAATGAGCAGTTCTTC | TRBD2 | 16 | few | TRBJ2-1 | TRBV12-5
CASSRAGLAGGDTQYF | TGCGCCAGCAGCAGAGCGGGACTAGCGGGAGGGGATACGCAGTATTTT | TRBD2 | 16 | . | TRBJ2-3 | TRBV4-3
CASRRVGTDTQYF | TGTGCCAGCAGGAGGGTGGGCACAGATACGCAGTATTTT | . | 13 | few | TRBJ2-3 | TRBV6-1
CASSLRLAGEDEQYF | TGTGCCAGCAGCCTACGACTAGCGGGAGAAGACGAGCAGTACTTC | TRBD2 | 15 | . | TRBJ2-7 | TRBV7-9
CASRVVQGPLGPQHF | TGTGCCAGCAGGGTCGTACAGGGGCCCTTGGGGCCCCAGCATTTT | TRBD1 | 15 | few | TRBJ1-5 | TRBV28
CASSYSGEAYEQYF | TGTGCCAGCAGTTACTCGGGGGAGGCCTACGAGCAGTACTTC | . | 14 | . | TRBJ2-7 | TRBV6-5
CASSAHPGLLLSGNQPQHF | TGTGCCAGCAGTGCGCACCCGGGACTGCTTTTAAGCGGCAATCAGCCCCAGCATTTT | . | 19 | once | TRBJ1-5 | TRBV6-1
CAWSVPSLREGRGEQFF | TGTGCCTGGAGTGTCCCCTCCCTGCGGGAGGGTCGCGGTGAGCAGTTCTTC | TRBD2 | 17 | . | TRBJ2-1 | TRBV30
CASSPGQVNYGYTF | TGTGCCAGTAGTCCGGGACAGGTAAACTATGGCTACACCTTC | TRBD1 | 14 | . | TRBJ1-2 | TRBV19
CASSLEVYAYEQYF | TGTGCCAGCAGCTTGGAAGTGTATGCCTACGAGCAGTACTTC | . | 14 | . | TRBJ2-7 | TRBV5-5
CASRPLIEPQHF | TGTGCCAGCAGGCCCCTTATAGAGCCCCAGCATTTT | . | 12 | . | TRBJ1-5 | TRBV6-1
CASSLIGESAYEQYF | TGTGCCAGCAGTTTAATCGGAGAATCGGCCTACGAGCAGTACTTC | . | 15 | . | TRBJ2-7 | TRBV28
CASSFPRGPGYGYTF | TGTGCCAGCAGTTTCCCGAGGGGGCCAGGCTATGGCTACACCTTC | TRBD1 | 15 | . | TRBJ1-2 | TRBV28
CAWSEPPRVYGYTF | TGTGCCTGGAGTGAACCCCCCAGAGTCTATGGCTACACCTTC | . | 14 | . | TRBJ1-2 | TRBV30
CASSLEGQGMDTQYF | TGTGCCAGCAGCTTAGAGGGACAGGGTATGGATACGCAGTATTTT | TRBD1 | 15 | . | TRBJ2-3 | TRBV11-2
CATSRERLSSGNTIYF | TGTGCCACCAGCAGAGAACGACTGAGCTCTGGAAACACCATATATTTT | . | 16 | . | TRBJ1-3 | TRBV15
CSAMRTWGYTF | TGCAGTGCTATGAGGACCTGGGGCTACACCTTC | . | 11 | . | TRBJ1-2 | TRBV20-1
CASSPNSNSNTEAFF | TGCGCCAGCAGCCCGAATTCAAACTCAAACACTGAAGCTTTCTTT | . | 15 | few | TRBJ1-1 | TRBV5-1
CASSPGTSGTSSTDTQYF | TGTGCCAGCAGCCCCGGGACTAGCGGGACTTCTAGCACAGATACGCAGTATTTT | TRBD2 | 18 | few | TRBJ2-3 | TRBV9
CASSSAGTVAEITGELFF | TGTGCCAGCAGCTCCGCCGGGACAGTCGCCGAGATTACCGGGGAGCTGTTTTTT | TRBD1 | 18 | . | TRBJ2-2 | TRBV5-6
CASSPDPTGELFF | TGTGCCAGCAGCCCGGACCCCACCGGGGAGCTGTTTTTT | . | 13 | . | TRBJ2-2 | TRBV4-2
CASRKGAEKLFF | TGTGCCAGCAGAAAGGGGGCTGAAAAACTGTTTTTT | TRBD1 | 12 | once | TRBJ1-4 | TRBV28
CASRSRDNQPQHF | TGTGCCAGCAGGTCCAGAGACAATCAGCCCCAGCATTTT | . | 13 | . | TRBJ1-5 | TRBV6-1
CASSGNPRIKNIQYF | TGTGCCAGCAGTGGGAACCCCCGGATCAAAAACATTCAGTACTTC | . | 15 | . | TRBJ2-4 | TRBV2
CAWSGGQAYEQYF | TGTGCCTGGAGTGGGGGACAGGCCTACGAGCAGTACTTC | TRBD1 | 13 | . | TRBJ2-7 | TRBV30
CASSLSGAGNTIYF | TGTGCCAGCAGTTTGAGCGGGGCTGGAAACACCATATATTTT | . | 14 | . | TRBJ1-3 | TRBV28
CASSLTTGRGNSPLHF | TGTGCCAGCAGCTTAACAACGGGGAGAGGAAATTCACCCCTCCACTTT | . | 16 | . | TRBJ1-6 | TRBV7-9
CASSLAGTGRYEQYF | TGTGCCAGCAGCTTAGCCGGGACAGGGCGCTACGAGCAGTACTTC | TRBD1 | 15 | . | TRBJ2-7 | TRBV7-3
CASSKYSGTGETQYF | TGTGCCAGCAGCAAATATAGCGGGACGGGGGAGACCCAGTACTTC | TRBD2 | 15 | . | TRBJ2-5 | TRBV7-8
CASSILGPSSYNEQFF | TGTGCCAGTAGTATCCTCGGTCCCAGCTCCTACAATGAGCAGTTCTTC | . | 16 | . | TRBJ2-1 | TRBV19
CASSLGLQPQHF | TGTGCCAGCAGCTTGGGTCTGCAGCCCCAGCATTTT | . | 12 | . | TRBJ1-5 | TRBV5-6
CASTPALTNYGYTF | TGTGCCAGTACTCCAGCGCTAACTAACTATGGCTACACCTTC | . | 14 | . | TRBJ1-2 | TRBV19